The text below deals with one T cell receptor beta chain. What it binds is unknown. The source of the sample is a study of metastatic and nonmetastatic thyroid tumors. Whole-study context: The study looked at repertoires side by side in blood and in tumor or nodule tissue from malignant and benign thyroid patients.

Thyroid surgery was performed in patients who had received no treatment beforehand. Germline values: CDR1 SGHRS, CDR2 YFSETQ. This CDR3 spans 12 amino acids. Trimming took 2 bases from V and 4 from J, leaving 4 bases between them. As originally analysed: A classifier of distant metastasis in papillary thyroid cancer was built from CDR3 differences (across clinicopathological groups). TCRdb re-clonotyped the PCR reads through MiXCR. TCRdb, rather than the study authors, made the V and J calls. The table lists about 26,000 clones, roughly 25% of them singletons. Overall study results and limits: Within blood and tumor, benign nodules reportedly had significantly lower TCR beta diversity than malignant thyroid tumors did.

Sequencing was carried out using blood. The chain recombines TRBV5-1 with TRBJ1-3; D remains unclear. The sequence was collected from a female donor with papillary thyroid cancer or a benign thyroid nodule (not recorded which). Some clones in this sample may be carry-over from other donors' samples. The CDR3 sequence is CASSLEGNTIYF. CDR3 DNA: TGCGCCAGCAGCTTAGAAGGAAACACCATATATTTT.